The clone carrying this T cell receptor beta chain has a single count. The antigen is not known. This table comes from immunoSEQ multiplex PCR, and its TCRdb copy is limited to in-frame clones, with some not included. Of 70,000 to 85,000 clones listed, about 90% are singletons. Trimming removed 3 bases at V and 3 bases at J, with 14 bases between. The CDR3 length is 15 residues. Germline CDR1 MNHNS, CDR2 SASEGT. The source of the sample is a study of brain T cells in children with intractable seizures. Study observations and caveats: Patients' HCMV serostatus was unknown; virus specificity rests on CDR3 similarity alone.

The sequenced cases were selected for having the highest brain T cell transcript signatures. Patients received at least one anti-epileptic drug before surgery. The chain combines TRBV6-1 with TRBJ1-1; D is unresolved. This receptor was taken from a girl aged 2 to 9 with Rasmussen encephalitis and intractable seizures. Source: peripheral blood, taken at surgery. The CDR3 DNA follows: TGTGCCAGCAGTGATGACCCGGGCCCGGACACTGAAGCTTTCTTT. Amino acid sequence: CASSDDPGPDTEAFF.